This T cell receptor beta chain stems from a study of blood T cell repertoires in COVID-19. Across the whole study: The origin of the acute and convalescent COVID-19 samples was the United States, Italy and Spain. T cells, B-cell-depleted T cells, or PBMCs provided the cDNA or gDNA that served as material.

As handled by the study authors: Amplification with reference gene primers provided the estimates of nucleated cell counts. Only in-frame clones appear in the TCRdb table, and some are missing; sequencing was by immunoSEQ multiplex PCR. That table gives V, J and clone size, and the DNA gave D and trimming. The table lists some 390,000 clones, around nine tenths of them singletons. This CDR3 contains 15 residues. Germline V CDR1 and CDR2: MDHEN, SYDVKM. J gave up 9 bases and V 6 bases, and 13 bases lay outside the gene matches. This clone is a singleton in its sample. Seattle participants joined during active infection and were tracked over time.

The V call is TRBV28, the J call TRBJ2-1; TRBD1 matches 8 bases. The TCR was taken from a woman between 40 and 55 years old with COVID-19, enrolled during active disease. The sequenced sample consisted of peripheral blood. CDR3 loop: CASRPRTGIHTEQFF. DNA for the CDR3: TGTGCCAGCAGACCTAGGACAGGGATACATACTGAGCAGTTCTTC.